The clone carrying this TCR beta chain was picked up a small number of times. No antigen is known for it. This entry is derived from a study of early T cells in non-severe SARS-CoV-2 infection. Overall study context: Chains stayed unpaired after sequencing of bulk RNA from unsorted whole blood. Notes on the study in general: VDJdb-based matching was biased toward anti-spike CD8 responses and missed private and CD4 specificities.

cDNA molecules, individually, were tagged with unique molecular identifiers. One entry per CDR3 protein results from TCRdb running MiXCR on the 5' RACE reads. The table has tens of thousands of distinct CDR3 sequences, less than 6.5% seen once. In germline, CDR1 is SGHDT, CDR2 YYEEEE. The CDR3 length is 17 residues. With 1 base clipped from V and 3 bases from J, the junction kept 9 bases outside the gene matches. The source is an adult who was a healthcare worker with PCR-confirmed SARS-CoV-2 infection or an uninfected control (not recorded which). This chain connects TRBV5-6 to TRBJ2-1, with 8 bases lining up with TRBD1. Specimen: whole blood, collected at baseline. DNA of the CDR3: TGTGCCAGCAGCTTGAAGTTGGTCGGACAGGGCTACAATGAGCAGTTCTTC. Its translation: CASSLKLVGQGYNEQFF. The entire variable domain, with the rest obtained from reference TRBV5-6 and TRBJ2-1, is as follows: DAGVTQSPTHLIKTRGQQVTLRCSPKSGHDTVSWYQQALGQGPQFIFQYYEEEERQRGNFPDRFSGHQFPNYSSELNVNALLLGDSALYLCASSLKLVGQGYNEQFFGPGTRLTVL.